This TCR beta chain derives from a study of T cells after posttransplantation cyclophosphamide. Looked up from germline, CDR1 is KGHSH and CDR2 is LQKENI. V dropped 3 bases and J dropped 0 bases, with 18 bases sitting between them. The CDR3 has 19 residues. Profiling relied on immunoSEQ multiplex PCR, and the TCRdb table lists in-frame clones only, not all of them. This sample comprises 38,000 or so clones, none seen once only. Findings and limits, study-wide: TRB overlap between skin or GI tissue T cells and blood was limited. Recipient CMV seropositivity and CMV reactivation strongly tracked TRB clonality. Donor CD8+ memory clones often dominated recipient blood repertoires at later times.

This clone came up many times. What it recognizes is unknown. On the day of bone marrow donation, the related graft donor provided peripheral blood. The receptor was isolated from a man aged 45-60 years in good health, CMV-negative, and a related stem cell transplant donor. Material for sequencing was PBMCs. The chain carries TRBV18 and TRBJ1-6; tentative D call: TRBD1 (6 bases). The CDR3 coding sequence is TGTGCCAGCTCACCGCGGGTGCCAGGGGCGAGCTCCTATAATTCACCCCTCCACTTT. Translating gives CASSPRVPGASSYNSPLHF. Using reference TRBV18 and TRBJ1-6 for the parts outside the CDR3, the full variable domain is NAGVMQNPRHLVRRRGQEARLRCSPMKGHSHVYWYRQLPEEGLKFMVYLQKENIIDESGMPKERFSAEFPKEGPSILRIQQVVRGDSAAYFCASSPRVPGASSYNSPLHFGNGTRLTVT.